This T cell receptor beta chain is drawn from a study of blood T cell repertoires in COVID-19. Whole-study context: The United States, Italy and Spain supplied acute and convalescent COVID-19 samples.

Assay used: immunoSEQ multiplex PCR; TCRdb lists only in-frame clones, some missing. The repertoire holds some 400,000 clones, around 91% seen once, with 1% to 1.3% in the top ten. The CDR3 has 14 amino acids. The V and J ends lost 1 base and 0 bases respectively, with 7 bases between them. Per the germline V gene, CDR1 is SGHAT and CDR2 is FQNNGV. Material: PBMCs or T cells enriched from blood (not recorded which). This sequence originates from a young man who had recovered from COVID-19. This chain joins TRBV11-2 and TRBJ2-7, with D perhaps matching TRBD2 (5 bases). The CDR3 protein is CASSLGEGSYEQYF. The DNA for the CDR3 is TGTGCCAGCAGCTTAGGTGAGGGCTCCTACGAGCAGTACTTC.